The present T cell receptor (beta chain) was sequenced within a study of blood T cell repertoires in COVID-19. For the study at large: The origin of the acute and convalescent COVID-19 samples was the United States, Italy and Spain.

In terms of age and location, participants ranged from about 18 to 100 years and lived in about two dozen US areas. Deletions cut 2 bases from V and 2 bases from J, with 7 bases between. This CDR3 region has 14 residues. CDR1 is SGHVS, CDR2 FNYEAQ, per germline. Authors' analysis steps: Estimated nucleated cell counts came from reference gene primer amplification. The method was immunoSEQ multiplex PCR; TCRdb's version includes in-frame clones alone and lacks a portion of them. The V and J calls and clone size were taken over from that table, and D and trimming were inferred from the DNA. There are 200,000 to 300,000 clones in the sample; approximately 88% occur only once, and more than 1% lies in the top ten.

The chain couples TRBV7-6 to TRBJ2-1; a possible D gene is TRBD2 (5 bases). The receptor was derived from a woman between 35 and 50 years old with acute COVID-19. Sequencing used PBMCs or T cells enriched from blood (not recorded which). CDR3 loop: CASSLLATYNEQFF. In DNA, the CDR3 is TGTGCCAGCAGCTTACTAGCCACCTACAATGAGCAGTTCTTC.